The 13 T cell receptor beta chains below were found in one sample sequenced in a study of cytomegalovirus exposure and HLA in healthy donors. Amplification used 60 Vbeta primers and 13 Jbeta primers. Assay: immunoSEQ multiplex PCR; the TCRdb copy retains only in-frame clones and omits some. Its table records tens of thousands of clones. The sequencing sample was made of PBMCs. The receptors were gathered from a man aged 45 to 65 in good health and CMV-seronegative.

The genes are TRBV10-3 and TRBJ2-1, with a tentative D call TRBD1 (5 bases). Germline CDR1 reads ENHRY; CDR2 reads SYGVKD. Trimming shortened V by 5 bases and J by 4 bases, and 15 bases separated the two germline ends. CDR3 size: 15 residues. CDR3 loop: CAISPRQLQYNEQFF. CDR3 in DNA: TGTGCCATCAGTCCCCGACAGTTACAGTACAATGAGCAGTTCTTC.

This chain links TRBV2 with TRBJ1-1, with D perhaps TRBD1 (5 bases). Germline V gene data show CDR1 as SNHLY and CDR2 as FYNNEI. This CDR3 contains 14 residues. The V end lost 2 bases, the J end lost 6 bases, and 13 bases lay between the germline ends. CDR3 nucleotide sequence: TGTGCCAGCAGTGAATCGGGTTGGGGCGCTGAAGCTTTCTTT. It encodes CASSESGWGAEAFF.

The V call is TRBV5-1, the J call TRBJ1-2; D unresolved. V was shortened by 3 bases and J by 7 bases, with 7 bases between the two germline ends. There are 11 residues in the CDR3. Germline V gene sequence: CDR1 SGHRS, CDR2 YFSETQ. The CDR3 DNA reads TGCGCCAGCAGCTGGCGAGGTGGCTACACCTTC. Its translation is CASSWRGGYTF.

The chain carries TRBV5-4 and TRBJ1-1; 11 nucleotides align to TRBD1. Looked up from germline, CDR1 is SGHNT and CDR2 is YYREEE (reference sequence). V was pared by 4 bases and J by 4 bases, with 6 bases of the junction left unmatched. The CDR3 contains 15 residues. The CDR3: CASSAAGTGGTEAFF. The CDR3 DNA sequence: TGTGCCAGCAGCGCGGCGGGGACAGGGGGCACTGAAGCTTTCTTT.

The chain links TRBV7-9 to TRBJ1-3; 8 bases fit TRBD1. Trimming cost V 4 bases and J 6 bases; bases outside gene matches: 8. The CDR3 is 15 amino acids. Germline V gives CDR1 SEHNR, CDR2 FQNEAQ (reference sequence). The CDR3 reads CASSSGTGGLNTIYF. The CDR3 nucleotides read TGTGCCAGCAGCTCTGGGACAGGAGGCCTAAACACCATATATTTT.

V gene TRBV7-6 combines with J gene TRBJ1-4; 7 nucleotides line up with TRBD1. CDR1 and CDR2 (germline): SGHVS, FNYEAQ. The length of the CDR3 is 15 residues. Losses at the gene ends were 5 bases for V and 3 bases for J; bases not matched to a gene: 6. CDR3 sequence reads: CASSTNRGPNEKLFF. The DNA for the CDR3 is TGTGCCAGCAGCACGAACAGGGGACCTAATGAAAAACTGTTTTTT.

V is TRBV7-6 and J is TRBJ1-5, with 10 bases fitting TRBD1. The CDR3 length is 15 residues. Per germline, CDR1 SGHVS and CDR2 FNYEAQ. The V gene end was trimmed by 3 bases and the J gene end by 2 bases; junction bases not matched to a gene: 1. The CDR3 DNA sequence: TGTGCCAGCAGCTTGGGGACAGGGGGCAATCAGCCCCAGCATTTT. It translates to CASSLGTGGNQPQHF.

The chain joins TRBV5-1 to TRBJ2-2; perhaps TRBD2 as D (8 bases). V was trimmed by 1 base and J by 3 bases, leaving 19 bases between them. The CDR3 totals 18 residues. CDR1 SGHRS and CDR2 YFSETQ come from the germline V gene. CDR3 sequence (DNA): TGCGCCAGCAGCTTGCGGGGGGGACAGTCCAGGGACACCGGGGAGCTGTTTTTT. Its translation: CASSLRGGQSRDTGELFF.

The J gene is TRBJ2-7, the V gene TRBV6-4, with 13 bases that match TRBD2. Unmatched junction bases numbered 4, after V lost 6 bases and J lost 2 bases. The CDR3 consists of 15 residues. Germline CDR1 and CDR2: MRHNA and SNTAGT. CDR3 DNA sequence: TGTGCCAGCAGCCTACTAGCGGGGGGGCCCTACGAGCAGTACTTC. Translation: CASSLLAGGPYEQYF.

The CDR3 DNA reads as TGTGCCAGCAGCCCGAGCCCGGACTACGTTTATTCCGAGTACAATGAGCAGTTCTTC. Amino acids: CASSPSPDYVYSEYNEQFF. The chain combines TRBV7-8 with TRBJ2-1, with D perhaps matching TRBD2 (6 bases). From germline, CDR1 is SGHVS and CDR2 FQNEAQ. This CDR3 has 19 residues. V dropped 5 bases and J dropped 4 bases, with 27 bases sitting between them. The variable domain in full, with the rest retrieved from reference TRBV7-8 and TRBJ2-1, is GAGVSQSPRYKVAKRGQDVALRCDPISGHVSLFWYQQALGQGPEFLTYFQNEAQLDKSGLPSDRFFAERPEGSVSTLKIQRTQQEDSAVYLCASSPSPDYVYSEYNEQFFGPGTRLTVL.

The chain recombines TRBV28 with TRBJ2-1; 9 nucleotides align to TRBD1. Germline-derived CDR1 and CDR2 are MDHEN and SYDVKM. The CDR3 sequence is 16 residues long. V lost 3 bases and J lost 4; bases outside the gene matches: 7. In nucleotides, the CDR3 is TGTGCCAGCAGTTTCCGGGACAGGGTGAGTTACAATGAGCAGTTCTTC. This translates into CASSFRDRVSYNEQFF.

This sequence joins TRBV6-5 and TRBJ1-2; 7 nucleotides match TRBD1. Germline CDR1 and CDR2: MNHEY and SVGAGI. CDR3 size: 15 residues. V shed 6 bases, J shed 2 bases, and the junction held 9 bases outside the gene matches. This CDR3 reads CASRVTGGGNYGYTF. As DNA, the CDR3 is TGTGCCAGCAGAGTTACAGGAGGGGGCAACTATGGCTACACCTTC.

To note about this clone: A junction boundary mismatches the germline segment, possibly from a read error. This chain links TRBV6-5 with TRBJ1-2; TRBD1 matches at 12 bases. The CDR3 has 14 residues. Germline CDR1 MNHEY, CDR2 SVGAGI. CDR3 nucleotide sequence: TGTGCCAGCAGGGGACAGGGGGCTAATTATGGCTACACCTTC. This gives the protein CASRGQGANYGYTF.